The 27 T cell receptor beta chains below come from one sample, sequenced in a study of CD8+CD57+ T cells in acquired aplastic anemia. CDR3 and TCR beta VDJ profiling relied on a genomic DNA template. TCRdb recomputed calls from the reads with MiXCR, one row per CDR3 protein. The table records 400,000 to 500,000 distinct CDR3 sequences, about 70% of them present only once. The sequencing sample was made of sorted CD4+, CD8+, or CD8+CD57+ T cells (not recorded which) from PBMCs. The receptors here all came from a human donor in good health, serving as a control.

This clonotype was seen a few times. The V and J genes are TRBV20-1 and TRBJ2-5; 9 bases fit TRBD1. Germline CDR1 and CDR2: DFQATT and SNEGSKA (reference sequence). V shed 3 bases and J 6 bases; nucleotides not matched to a gene: 14. The CDR3 contains 16 residues. The CDR3 DNA follows: TGCAGTGCTAGTCGGATGTGGACAGGGGTGTCGAAGACCCAGTACTTC. Its translation: CSASRMWTGVSKTQYF.

The gene calls are TRBV25-1 and TRBJ1-5, with D unresolved. The CDR3 runs to 14 residues. V lost 1 base and J lost 6, with 10 bases in between. Germline-derived CDR1 and CDR2 are MGHDK and SYGVNS. DNA of the CDR3: TGTGCCAGCAGTGAATTGGGTGGCGGTCAGCCCCAGCATTTT. Translated, it gives CASSELGGGQPQHF.

V gene TRBV20-1 combines with J gene TRBJ1-2; D unresolved. Germline V gene data show CDR1 as DFQATT and CDR2 as SNEGSKA (reference sequence). V lost 1 base and J 3 bases, leaving 9 bases between the germline ends. This CDR3 has 13 residues. The CDR3, as DNA: TGCAGTGCTAGAGTTGAGACACACTATGGCTACACCTTC. It translates to CSARVETHYGYTF.

The chain carries TRBV9 and TRBJ1-2; D remains unclear. The ends were cut back, 0 bases at V and 11 bases at J, with 20 bases in the middle. CDR1 and CDR2 (germline): SGDLS, YYNGEE. The CDR3 runs to 15 residues. CDR3 sequence: CASSVVRSDTQYYTF. For the CDR3, the DNA is TGTGCCAGCAGCGTAGTGAGGTCAGATACGCAGTATTACACCTTC.

This clonotype was seen at least ten times. V gene TRBV30 combines with J gene TRBJ1-2; 7 bases line up with TRBD1. The CDR3 is 13 residues long. Trimming cost V 1 base and J 8 bases; bases outside gene matches: 7. The germline V gene encodes CDR1 GTSNPN and CDR2 SVGIG (reference sequence). The CDR3 spells CAWSEGTVGGYTF. CDR3 bases: TGTGCCTGGAGTGAAGGGACAGTTGGCGGCTACACCTTC.

This clonotype was seen a single time. The chain uses TRBV7-9 and TRBJ2-1; D possibly uses TRBD1 or TRBD2 (5 bases each). Germline CDR1 and CDR2: SEHNR and FQNEAQ (reference sequence). V lost 5 bases and J 9 bases, leaving 17 bases between the germline ends. The CDR3 totals 14 residues. The CDR3 DNA reads as TGTGCCAGCAGCCCCGGGACGAGCCGGGTTGAGCAGTTCTTC. This sequence encodes CASSPGTSRVEQFF.

As for this clonotype: Since the CDR3 does not end with the conserved phenylalanine or tryptophan, this likely comes from a read error. No DNA is shown, since the ends of the CDR3 on it are uncertain; the CDR3 is the one TCRdb lists. This sequence joins TRBV7-2 and TRBJ1-5. With termini counted, the CDR3 has 13 amino acids. The germline V gene encodes CDR1 SGHTA and CDR2 FQGNSA. The CDR3 is CASNQSEDPQHFG.

This clonotype was counted a single time. One base away lies a much larger clone, so this may be a sequencing read error. The genes are TRBV20-1 and TRBJ1-3, with a possible D match to TRBD1 (6 bases). Germline loops: CDR1 DFQATT, CDR2 SNEGSKA (reference sequence). The CDR3 extends over 17 amino acids. This chain's CDR3 is CSARARRGASIGTTIYF. For the CDR3, the DNA is TGCAGTGCTAGAGCCCGGAGGGGGGCTTCCATTGGAACCACCATATATTTT.

Turning to this clonotype: The conserved final phenylalanine or tryptophan is absent from the CDR3, which likely points to a read error. Because the CDR3's place on the DNA is in doubt, the DNA is left out and the CDR3 is given as listed by TCRdb. The chain employs TRBV12-3 or TRBV12-4 and TRBJ1-1. The CDR3 spans 13 residues, counting both ends. The CDR3: CASRVESVADELL.

J is TRBJ2-7 and V is TRBV12-3 or TRBV12-4; D call uncertain. Trimming removed 3 bases from V and 2 bases from J, with 14 bases in between. This CDR3 is built from 15 residues. The CDR3 sequence: CASSFRGGFAYEQYF. Here the CDR3 DNA reads TGTGCCAGCAGTTTCCGCGGCGGCTTCGCCTACGAGCAGTACTTC.

In its sample, this clonotype was seen many times. The rearrangement uses TRBV9 and TRBJ1-2; TRBD1 might be the D (5 bases). CDR1 and CDR2 (germline): SGDLS, YYNGEE. The length of the CDR3 is 15 residues. V was trimmed by 0 bases and J by 5 bases, leaving 14 bases between them. CDR3 in DNA: TGTGCCAGCAGCGTAGGGCCCAGGGTTGGATATGGCTACACCTTC. This sequence encodes CASSVGPRVGYGYTF.

This clonotype was seen only a few times. V usage is TRBV19 and J usage is TRBJ1-2, with D perhaps matching TRBD1 (6 bases). The germline V gene has CDR1 LNHDA and CDR2 SQIVND (reference sequence). This CDR3 has 12 amino acids. Trimming removed 10 bases at V and 3 bases at J, with 12 bases between. CDR3 sequence (DNA): TGTGCCACTTACCGACAGGACTATGGCTACACCTTC. Encoded protein: CATYRQDYGYTF.

As for this clonotype: Without the conserved terminal phenylalanine or tryptophan, this CDR3 likely stems from a read error. The limits of the CDR3 on the DNA are not certain, so only TCRdb's listed CDR3 is given. The chain carries TRBV2 and TRBJ2-2; the table calls TRBD1, which could not be checked here. CDR1 is SNHLY, CDR2 FYNNEI, per germline. Termini included, the CDR3 measures 16 amino acids. The CDR3 loop is CASTWEDKEQFFGPGT.

The chain couples TRBV7-2 to TRBJ1-2; unclear D gene. V was shortened by 3 bases and J by 3 bases, with 23 bases between the two germline ends. Germline CDR1 SGHTA, CDR2 FQGNSA. This CDR3 region has 18 residues. CDR3: CASSLRQYNSPLHYGYTF. The CDR3 coding sequence is TGTGCCAGCAGCTTGCGCCAGTATAATTCACCCCTCCACTATGGCTACACCTTC. The whole variable domain, filled in from reference TRBV7-2 and TRBJ1-2, reads GAGVSQSPSNKVTEKGKDVELRCDPISGHTALYWYRQSLGQGLEFLIYFQGNSAPDKSGLPSDRFSAERTGGSVSTLTIQRTQQEDSAVYLCASSLRQYNSPLHYGYTFGSGTRLTVV.

The chain combines TRBV19 with TRBJ1-2, with 7 bases that match TRBD1. Germline V gene sequence: CDR1 LNHDA, CDR2 SQIVND (reference sequence). Trimming at V came to 5 bases and at J to 6 bases, leaving 12 bases not matched to a gene. CDR3 length: 15 amino acids. The CDR3 region has the DNA TGTGCCAGTAGTCCCAGGGGGGGGAGTCCCAATGGCTACACCTTC. Its translation: CASSPRGGSPNGYTF.

On this clonotype: Since a much larger clone is just one base distant, this may be a read error. CDR3 residues: CAGSLDIDRGTDTQYF. The CDR3 DNA reads as TGTGCCGGCAGCTTAGATATCGACAGGGGCACAGATACGCAGTATTTT. The chain employs TRBV11-2 and TRBJ2-3; TRBD1 agrees at 7 bases. Looked up from germline, CDR1 is SGHAT and CDR2 is FQNNGV. The CDR3 extends over 16 amino acids.

This clonotype was observed at least ten times. V usage is TRBV30 and J usage is TRBJ1-6; D is perhaps TRBD1 (5 bases). Germline CDR1 is GTSNPN and CDR2 is SVGIG (reference sequence). The CDR3 contains 12 residues. Trimming pared 3 bases from V and 13 bases from J, leaving 13 bases between. Written as DNA, the CDR3 is TGTGCCTGGAGCAATCGGGGGGATCCCCTCCACTTT. Its protein product is CAWSNRGDPLHF. The complete variable domain, with remaining parts taken from reference TRBV30 and TRBJ1-6, reads SQTIHQWPATLVQPVGSPLSLECTVEGTSNPNLYWYRQAAGRGLQLLFYSVGIGQISSEVPQNLSASRPQDRQFILSSKKLLLSDSGFYLCAWSNRGDPLHFGNGTRLTVT.

To note about this clonotype: A junction end diverges from the germline sequence, so it may reflect a read error. The chain combines TRBV2 with TRBJ2-3; 8 bases line up with TRBD1. The CDR3 contains 12 residues. Germline V gene sequence: CDR1 SNHLY, CDR2 FYNNEI. The CDR3: CASSPRTGHRFF. The CDR3 bases are TGTGCCAGCAGCCCCCGGACAGGGCACCGGTTCTTT.

The CDR3: CAISGGGTLETQYF. CDR3 DNA sequence: TGTGCCATCAGTGGGGGGGGGACTCTAGAGACCCAGTACTTC. This rearrangement joins TRBV10-3 to TRBJ2-5, with 7 nucleotides matching TRBD2. The CDR3 extends over 14 amino acids. Germline V gene lookup returns CDR1 ENHRY and CDR2 SYGVKD. The junction had 6 bases not matched to a gene; V was cut back by 4 bases and J by 4 bases.

A word on this clonotype: A clone one base away is much larger, so this may be a read error. The chain carries TRBV5-6 and TRBJ2-2; D is unresolved. CDR1 and CDR2 (germline): SGHDT, YYEEEE. The V end was cut by 2 bases, the J end by 6 bases, with 20 bases between. There are 17 residues in the CDR3. The CDR3 DNA follows: TGTGCCAGCAGCTTTTCCCCATCGGACGCTTACGCCGGGGAGCTGTTTTTT. Translation gives CASSFSPSDAYAGELFF. The full variable domain, completed using reference TRBV5-6 and TRBJ2-2, is DAGVTQSPTHLIKTRGQQVTLRCSPKSGHDTVSWYQQALGQGPQFIFQYYEEEERQRGNFPDRFSGHQFPNYSSELNVNALLLGDSALYLCASSFSPSDAYAGELFFGEGSRLTVL.

This clonotype was counted only a few times. V is TRBV7-2 and J is TRBJ2-3; 13 positions agree with TRBD2. The J segment lost 2 bases and the V segment lost 3 bases, leaving 2 bases of the junction unmatched. The V gene's germline CDR1 is SGHTA and CDR2 FQGNSA. CDR3 length equals 16 residues. The CDR3 sequence: CASSLGLAGITDTQYF. The CDR3 coding sequence is TGTGCCAGCAGCTTGGGACTAGCGGGGATCACAGATACGCAGTATTTT. The full variable domain, completed using reference TRBV7-2 and TRBJ2-3, is GAGVSQSPSNKVTEKGKDVELRCDPISGHTALYWYRQSLGQGLEFLIYFQGNSAPDKSGLPSDRFSAERTGGSVSTLTIQRTQQEDSAVYLCASSLGLAGITDTQYFGPGTRLTVL.

This clonotype appeared many times. The chain employs TRBV7-2 and TRBJ2-5; no clear D gene. Germline loops: CDR1 SGHTA, CDR2 FQGNSA. The CDR3 is 14 residues long. V lost 5 bases and J 0 bases, leaving 10 bases between the germline ends. The CDR3 loop reads CASSPVRHQETQYF. For the CDR3, the DNA is TGTGCCAGCAGCCCCGTTCGGCACCAAGAGACCCAGTACTTC.

The chain links TRBV5-4 to TRBJ2-7; D is tentatively TRBD1 or TRBD2 (5 bases each). The V end lost 0 bases, the J end lost 0 bases, and 13 bases lay between the germline ends. CDR3 length: 16 residues. Looked up from germline, CDR1 is SGHNT and CDR2 is YYREEE (reference sequence). CDR3 nucleotide sequence: TGTGCCAGCAGCTTGGAGGTGGGACGGCCCTCCTACGAGCAGTACTTC. Its protein product is CASSLEVGRPSYEQYF.

V gene TRBV24-1 combines with J gene TRBJ2-5; D ambiguous. Between the trimmed V and J ends, which lost 2 bases and 4 bases, there was a span of 10 bases. This CDR3 spans 14 amino acids. Germline CDR1 is KGHDR and CDR2 is SFDVKD. The CDR3 is CATSDYPETETQYF. The CDR3 DNA follows: TGTGCCACCAGTGATTATCCAGAGACAGAGACCCAGTACTTC.

In its sample, this clonotype was seen many times. This chain connects TRBV7-2 to TRBJ2-5, with D possibly being TRBD1 (5 bases). This CDR3 is built from 14 residues. Per germline, CDR1 SGHTA and CDR2 FQGNSA. V was clipped by 6 bases and J by 4 bases, with 15 bases between them. The chain's CDR3 is CASSTNRIRETQYF. In nucleotides, the CDR3 is TGTGCCAGCAGTACTAACAGGATAAGAGAGACCCAGTACTTC.

The rearrangement joins TRBV7-8 to TRBJ1-1, with D hard to call. This CDR3 has 14 residues. Germline V gives CDR1 SGHVS, CDR2 FQNEAQ. The ends were cut back, 6 bases at V and 10 bases at J, with 21 bases in the middle. The CDR3 DNA is TGTGCCAGCAGTGATCGGGGTTTGGGCTATGGAGCTTTCTTT. It specifies CASSDRGLGYGAFF. The whole variable domain, filled in from reference TRBV7-8 and TRBJ1-1, reads GAGVSQSPRYKVAKRGQDVALRCDPISGHVSLFWYQQALGQGPEFLTYFQNEAQLDKSGLPSDRFFAERPEGSVSTLKIQRTQQEDSAVYLCASSDRGLGYGAFFGQGTRLTVV.

The table lists this clonotype with a count of one. This is likely a read error, given that the CDR3 carries no conserved phenylalanine or tryptophan at its end. The limits of the CDR3 on the DNA are not certain, so only TCRdb's listed CDR3 is given. This chain uses TRBV7-8 with TRBJ1-4; the D call of TRBD1 is as the table states it, not checked on the DNA. Germline V gene data show CDR1 as SGHVS and CDR2 as FQNEAQ. The CDR3 length equals 15 residues, ends included. The CDR3 loop is CASSLGGQAGANIFV.